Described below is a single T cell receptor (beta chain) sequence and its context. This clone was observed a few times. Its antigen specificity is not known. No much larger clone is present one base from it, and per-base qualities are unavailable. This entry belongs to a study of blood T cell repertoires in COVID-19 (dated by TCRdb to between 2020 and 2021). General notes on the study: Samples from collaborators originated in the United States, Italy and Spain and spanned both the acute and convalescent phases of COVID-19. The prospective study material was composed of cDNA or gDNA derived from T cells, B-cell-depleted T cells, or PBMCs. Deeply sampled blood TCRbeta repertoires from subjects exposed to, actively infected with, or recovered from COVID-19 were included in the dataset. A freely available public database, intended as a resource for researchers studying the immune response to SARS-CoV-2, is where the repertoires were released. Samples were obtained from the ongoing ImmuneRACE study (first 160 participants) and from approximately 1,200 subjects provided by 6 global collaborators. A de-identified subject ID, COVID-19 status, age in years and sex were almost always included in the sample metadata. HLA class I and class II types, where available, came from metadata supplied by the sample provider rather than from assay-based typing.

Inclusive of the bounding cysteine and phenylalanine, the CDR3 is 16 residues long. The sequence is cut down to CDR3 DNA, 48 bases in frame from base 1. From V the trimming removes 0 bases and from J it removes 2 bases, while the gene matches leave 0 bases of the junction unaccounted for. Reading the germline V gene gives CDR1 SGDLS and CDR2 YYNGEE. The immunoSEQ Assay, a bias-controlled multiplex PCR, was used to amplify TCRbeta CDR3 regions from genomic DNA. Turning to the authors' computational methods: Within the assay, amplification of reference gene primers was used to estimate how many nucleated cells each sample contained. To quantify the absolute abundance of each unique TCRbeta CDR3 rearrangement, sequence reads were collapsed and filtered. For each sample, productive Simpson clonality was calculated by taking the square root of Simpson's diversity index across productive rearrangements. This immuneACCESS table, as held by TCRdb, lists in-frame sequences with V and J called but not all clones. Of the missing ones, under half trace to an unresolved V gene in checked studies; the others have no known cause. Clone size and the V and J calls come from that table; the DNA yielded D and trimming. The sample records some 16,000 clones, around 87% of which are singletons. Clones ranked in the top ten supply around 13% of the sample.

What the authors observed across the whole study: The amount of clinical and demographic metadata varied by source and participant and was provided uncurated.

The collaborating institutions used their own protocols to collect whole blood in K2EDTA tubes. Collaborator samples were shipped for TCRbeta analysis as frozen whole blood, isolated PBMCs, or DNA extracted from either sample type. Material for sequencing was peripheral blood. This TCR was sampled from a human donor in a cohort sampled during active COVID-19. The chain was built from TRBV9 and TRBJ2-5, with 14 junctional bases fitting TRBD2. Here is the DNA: TGTGCCAGCAGCGTAGGGACTAGCGGGGGGCAAGAGACCCAGTACTTC. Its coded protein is CASSVGTSGGQETQYF.